One sample yielded the 27 T cell receptor beta chains listed below, sequenced in a study of preoperative IRX-2 immunotherapy in early breast cancer. Regarding treatment: preoperative locoregional IRX-2 cytokine immunotherapy. Assay used: immunoSEQ multiplex PCR; TCRdb lists only in-frame clones, some missing. Of about 98,000 clones in the sample, about nine tenths were seen once. Sequencing used tumor tissue, obtained after IRX-2 immunotherapy. These receptors came from a human donor with breast cancer.

The J gene is TRBJ2-3, the V gene TRBV18, with D maybe TRBD2 (6 bases). There are 14 residues in the CDR3. Germline values: CDR1 KGHSH, CDR2 LQKENI. Between the trimmed V and J ends, which lost 6 bases and 2 bases, there was a span of 12 bases. The CDR3 here is CASSRGRDTDTQYF. The CDR3, as DNA: TGTGCCAGCTCGAGAGGGCGGGACACAGATACGCAGTATTTT.

This clone was observed once. The gene calls are TRBV7-7 and TRBJ1-4, with D hard to call. The length of the CDR3 is 15 residues. In germline, CDR1 is SSHAT, CDR2 FNYEAQ (reference sequence). Trimming cost V 3 bases and J 0 bases, with 8 bases left between them. CDR3 coding DNA: TGTGCCAGCAGCTTGTACGATACAACTAATGAAAAACTGTTTTTT. It specifies CASSLYDTTNEKLFF.

The CDR3 DNA follows: TGTGCCACCAGCAGAGATCAGGGGGCAATTCAGCCCCAGCATTTT. The encoded protein is CATSRDQGAIQPQHF. This rearrangement joins TRBV15 to TRBJ1-5; 8 bases are shared with TRBD1. CDR1 and CDR2 (germline): LNHNV, YYDKDF (reference sequence). The V gene end was trimmed by 0 bases and the J gene end by 6 bases; junction bases not matched to a gene: 4. The length of the CDR3 is 15 residues.

This chain joins TRBV6-8 and TRBJ1-3; D is possibly TRBD1 (5 bases). This CDR3 is 17 amino acids long. Trimming cost V 2 bases and J 0 bases, with 14 bases left between them. CDR1 and CDR2 (germline): MNHGY, SAAAGT. The DNA for the CDR3 is TGTGCCAGCAGTTACCTGGGGCAGGGAATCTCTGGAAACACCATATATTTT. It encodes CASSYLGQGISGNTIYF.

The chain couples TRBV6-8 to TRBJ2-3, with TRBD2 identical over 11 bases. The CDR3 contains 15 residues. J lost 2 bases, V lost 10 bases, and 8 bases had no gene match. Per the germline V gene, CDR1 is MNHGY and CDR2 is SAAAGT. The DNA of the CDR3 is TGTGCCATCTCGGGACTAGCGGAGACCACAGATACGCAGTATTTT. This sequence encodes CAISGLAETTDTQYF.

The chain has TRBV15 and TRBJ1-2, with D unresolved. In germline, CDR1 is LNHNV, CDR2 YYDKDF (reference sequence). The CDR3 consists of 15 residues. V lost 0 bases and J lost 0, with 8 bases in between. The CDR3 is CATSRDYTPNYGYTF. CDR3 sequence (DNA): TGTGCCACCAGCAGAGATTACACACCTAACTATGGCTACACCTTC.

The J gene is TRBJ2-1, the V gene TRBV2; unclear D gene. With 6 bases removed from V and 7 bases from J, the gap between germline ends came to 10 bases. Germline V lookup: CDR1 SNHLY, CDR2 FYNNEI. CDR3 size: 12 residues. CDR3 in amino acids: CASSVATNEQFF. In nucleotides, the CDR3 is TGTGCCAGCAGCGTAGCTACAAATGAGCAGTTCTTC.

This clone has just one count. The rearrangement links TRBV7-8 to TRBJ1-4; D unclear. Germline loops: CDR1 SGHVS, CDR2 FQNEAQ. This CDR3 comprises 16 residues. Trimming stripped 1 base from V and 8 bases from J, with 17 bases between. The CDR3 DNA sequence: TGTGCCAGCAGCTTAGGCGGGAGACTGAATGAGGAAAAACTGTTTTTT. Its protein product is CASSLGGRLNEEKLFF.

The chain links TRBV7-1 to TRBJ1-1, with TRBD1 matching over 9 bases. TRBV7-1 belongs to the ORF category, with a function that is uncertain. V was clipped by 7 bases and J by 3 bases; unmatched bases: 6. CDR3 length: 14 residues. The CDR3 sequence: CASNRDRDDTEAFF. CDR3 nucleotide sequence: TGTGCCAGCAACCGGGACAGGGACGACACTGAAGCTTTCTTT.

J is TRBJ2-4 and V is TRBV11-3; unclear D gene. Germline values: CDR1 SGHNT, CDR2 YENEEA. This CDR3 spans 15 amino acids. The germline V and J ends were trimmed by 1 base and 4 bases, with 11 bases remaining between them. The CDR3 region has the DNA TGTGCCAGCAGCTTAGGCCCAGACAATAAAAACATTCAGTACTTC. Translation gives CASSLGPDNKNIQYF.

By its share, this clone is medium-sized. This rearrangement joins TRBV4-1 to TRBJ1-5; D is perhaps TRBD1 (6 bases). There are 16 residues in the CDR3. Germline lookup yields CDR1 MGHRA and CDR2 YSYEKL. The V and J ends lost 2 bases and 0 bases respectively, with 11 bases between them. This chain's CDR3 is CASSQLGTSSNQPQHF. The CDR3 DNA reads as TGCGCCAGCAGCCAACTCGGGACATCTAGCAATCAGCCCCAGCATTTT.

The chain uses TRBV5-1 and TRBJ2-2; D may be TRBD2 (5 bases). Trimming took 2 bases from V and 7 from J, leaving 12 bases between them. Per germline, CDR1 SGHRS and CDR2 YFSETQ. The CDR3 has 14 amino acids. In nucleotides, the CDR3 is TGCGCCAGCAGCTTAGAGCGGCAGAGCGGGGAGCTGTTTTTT. It encodes CASSLERQSGELFF. Full variable domain (missing parts from reference TRBV5-1 and TRBJ2-2): KAGVTQTPRYLIKTRGQQVTLSCSPISGHRSVSWYQQTPGQGLQFLFEYFSETQRNKGNFPGRFSGRQFSNSRSEMNVSTLELGDSALYLCASSLERQSGELFFGEGSRLTVL.

This clone has a handful of counts. The chain employs TRBV7-1 and TRBJ2-7; 9 positions agree with TRBD2. TRBV7-1 is an ORF, with its function uncertain. The J segment lost 0 bases and the V segment lost 5 bases, leaving 11 bases of the junction unmatched. This CDR3 contains 17 residues. The CDR3 DNA follows: TGTGCCAGCAGCCGCAGAAAACTAGCGGGTAGCTCCTACGAGCAGTACTTC. Translation: CASSRRKLAGSSYEQYF.

The chain links TRBV10-2 to TRBJ1-5; possibly TRBD1 for D (6 bases). Trimming left V 11 bases short and J 2 bases short, with 37 bases between. This CDR3 contains 21 residues. CDR1 and CDR2 (germline): WSHSY, SAAADI. CDR3 in amino acids: CAPAVFINLQGLSRGNQPQHF. CDR3 sequence (DNA): TGCGCCCCAGCGGTATTTATTAATTTGCAGGGGCTTTCACGGGGCAATCAGCCCCAGCATTTT.

The V and J genes are TRBV7-8 and TRBJ2-2; 9 nucleotides align to TRBD1. The CDR3 loop spans 15 amino acids. Germline V gene lookup returns CDR1 SGHVS and CDR2 FQNEAQ. V trimming: 5 bases; J trimming: 6 bases; junction bases outside the gene matches: 7. As DNA, the CDR3 is TGTGCCAGCAGCCAACCGGGACAGGGATCCGGGGAGCTGTTTTTT. It is translated as CASSQPGQGSGELFF. Complete variable domain (other parts from reference TRBV7-8 and TRBJ2-2): GAGVSQSPRYKVAKRGQDVALRCDPISGHVSLFWYQQALGQGPEFLTYFQNEAQLDKSGLPSDRFFAERPEGSVSTLKIQRTQQEDSAVYLCASSQPGQGSGELFFGEGSRLTVL.

This chain connects TRBV30 to TRBJ2-7; a weak D match, TRBD1 (6 bases). CDR1 is GTSNPN, CDR2 SVGIG, per germline (reference sequence). This CDR3 contains 14 residues. V was trimmed by 4 bases and J by 2 bases, leaving 15 bases between them. The chain's CDR3 is CAWNGQGSPYEQYF. The CDR3 DNA sequence: TGTGCCTGGAACGGGCAGGGGTCCCCCTACGAGCAGTACTTC. Supplemented by reference TRBV30 and TRBJ2-7, the full variable domain reads SQTIHQWPATLVQPVGSPLSLECTVEGTSNPNLYWYRQAAGRGLQLLFYSVGIGQISSEVPQNLSASRPQDRQFILSSKKLLLSDSGFYLCAWNGQGSPYEQYFGPGTRLTVT.

V and J are TRBV18 and TRBJ1-2, with unresolved D. V lost 2 bases to trimming and J lost 1 base, with 8 bases between them. CDR1 KGHSH and CDR2 LQKENI come from the germline V gene. This CDR3 is built from 14 residues. In nucleotides, the CDR3 is TGTGCCAGCTCACCAGGGAACAGTAACTATGGCTACACCTTC. Its translation: CASSPGNSNYGYTF.

The table lists this clone with a count of one. In DNA form, the CDR3 reads TGTGCCTGGAGTGTACAAGGGACAGCGAACACTGAAGCTTTCTTT. Amino acid sequence: CAWSVQGTANTEAFF. This chain connects TRBV30 to TRBJ1-1, with 7 nucleotides matching TRBD1. Germline V gene lookup returns CDR1 GTSNPN and CDR2 SVGIG (reference sequence). V shed 0 bases, J shed 1 base, and the junction held 5 bases outside the gene matches. This CDR3 is 15 amino acids long.

The chain employs TRBV19 and TRBJ2-1, with TRBD1 matching over 9 bases. The CDR3 sequence is 15 residues long. The trim removed 3 bases at V and 8 bases at J, leaving 8 bases unmatched. Germline V gene lookup returns CDR1 LNHDA and CDR2 SQIVND (reference sequence). The CDR3 DNA reads as TGTGCCAGTAGTATGTCGGACAGGGGTCGGGATGAGCAGTTCTTC. This encodes CASSMSDRGRDEQFF.

V is TRBV7-4 and J is TRBJ2-7, with D unclear. V was clipped by 5 bases and J by 2 bases, with 13 bases between them. The CDR3 has 14 amino acids. The germline CDR1 and CDR2 sequences are SGHVT and SQSDAQ. This CDR3 is CASSQESTAYEQYF. CDR3 nucleotide sequence: TGTGCCAGCAGCCAAGAATCGACGGCCTACGAGCAGTACTTC.

V usage is TRBV30 and J usage is TRBJ1-6; 8 bases agree with TRBD1. V trimming: 8 bases; J trimming: 9 bases; junction bases outside the gene matches: 12. This CDR3 is 14 amino acids long. From germline, CDR1 is GTSNPN and CDR2 SVGIG (reference sequence). In DNA, the CDR3 is TGTGCCGGAAATTCCGGGACAGGACGTTCACCCCTCCACTTT. Protein product: CAGNSGTGRSPLHF.

This chain connects TRBV23-1 to TRBJ2-7; weak D call: TRBD2 (6 bases). TRBV23-1 qualifies as an ORF whose function is uncertain. The length of the CDR3 is 15 residues. V was pared by 7 bases and J by 0 bases, with 16 bases between. The CDR3 DNA is TGCGCCAGCACCCCCTCTCTCGGGGGCTCCTACGAGCAGTACTTC. It specifies CASTPSLGGSYEQYF.

The chain combines TRBV5-1 with TRBJ2-3; D is tentatively TRBD1 or TRBD2 (6 bases each). Germline CDR1 is SGHRS and CDR2 is YFSETQ. This CDR3 spans 15 amino acids. Trimming shortened V by 6 bases and J by 6 bases, and 20 bases separated the two germline ends. Here the CDR3 reads CASTHSGQGRDTQYF. DNA of the CDR3: TGCGCCAGCACCCATTCGGGGCAGGGGAGGGATACGCAGTATTTT.

The J gene is TRBJ2-7, the V gene TRBV6-7; TRBD1 matches 7 bases. TRBV6-7 qualifies as an ORF whose function is uncertain. The CDR3 spans 16 residues. Losses at the gene ends were 6 bases for V and 0 bases for J; bases not matched to a gene: 11. The CDR3 loop is CASSHFGTAGSYEQYF. As DNA, the CDR3 is TGTGCCAGCAGCCACTTCGGGACAGCTGGCTCCTACGAGCAGTACTTC.

The chain combines TRBV5-1 with TRBJ1-2, with 8 bases identical to TRBD1. The CDR3 sequence is 14 residues long. Germline V lookup: CDR1 SGHRS, CDR2 YFSETQ. The J segment lost 2 bases and the V segment lost 4 bases, leaving 4 bases of the junction unmatched. The CDR3 region is CASSVTGDNYGYTF. The CDR3 region has the DNA TGCGCCAGCAGCGTGACAGGGGACAACTATGGCTACACCTTC.

V and J are TRBV10-1 and TRBJ1-1; no clear D. The V gene lost 0 bases and the J gene lost 6 bases, with 11 bases spanning the gap. Germline V gene lookup returns CDR1 WNHNN and CDR2 SYGVQD (reference sequence). This CDR3 is 14 amino acids long. DNA of the CDR3: TGCGCCAGCAGTGAGTCGGGAGGCTACGCTGAAGCTTTCTTT. Its protein is CASSESGGYAEAFF.

V is TRBV11-3 and J is TRBJ1-6; possibly TRBD1 for D (6 bases). V lost 3 bases and J lost 0, with 9 bases in between. Germline V gene sequence: CDR1 SGHNT, CDR2 YENEEA. The CDR3 is 16 residues long. The CDR3 nucleotides are TGTGCCAGCAGCTTGGGAGGGGGCTCCTATAATTCACCCCTCCACTTT. Amino acid sequence: CASSLGGGSYNSPLHF.